This TCR beta chain was sequenced for a study of blood T cell repertoires in COVID-19 (dated by TCRdb to the early 2020s). Background on the whole study: Samples from collaborators originated in the United States, Italy and Spain and spanned both the acute and convalescent phases of COVID-19. The sample metadata nearly always contained a de-identified subject ID, COVID-19 status, age in years and sex. HLA class I and class II types, where available, came from metadata supplied by the sample provider rather than from assay-based typing. The repertoires were made available in a free public database intended to serve as a resource for research on the immune response to SARS-CoV-2. The prospective study material was composed of cDNA or gDNA derived from T cells, B-cell-depleted T cells, or PBMCs. Samples were obtained from the ongoing ImmuneRACE study (first 160 participants) and from some 1,200 subjects provided by 6 global collaborators. Subjects who had been exposed to COVID-19, were actively infected with it, or had recovered from it provided the deeply sampled blood TCRbeta repertoires that made up the dataset.

Each collaborating institution followed its own protocols to collect whole blood in K2EDTA tubes. Collaborator samples were shipped for TCRbeta analysis as frozen whole blood, isolated PBMCs, or DNA extracted from either sample type. Points on this clone: The antigen it binds to is not known. No qualities accompany the bases; no much larger clone lies one base away.

The investigation overall reported the following: How much clinical and demographic metadata was included differed by source and by participant, and the metadata was provided uncurated.

The CDR3 has 14 amino acids, counting the end cysteine and phenylalanine. The sequence is cut down to CDR3 DNA, 42 bases in frame from base 1. Via the germline V gene (reference sequence), CDR1 is SEHNR and CDR2 FQNEAQ. V has 5 bases trimmed and J has 2 bases trimmed; junction bases matching no gene number 3. The immunoSEQ Assay, a bias-controlled multiplex PCR, was used to amplify TCRbeta CDR3 regions from genomic DNA. Turning to the authors' computational methods: The number of nucleated cells in each sample was estimated from the amplification of reference gene primers within the assay. Sequence reads were collapsed and filtered to measure the absolute abundance of every unique TCRbeta CDR3 rearrangement. For each sample, productive Simpson clonality was calculated as the square root of Simpson's diversity index across productive rearrangements. The clones in this table, taken by TCRdb from immuneACCESS, are in-frame only. Not every clone is retained; where verified, under half of the shortfall comes from an unresolved V gene, and the cause of the rest is unknown. V and J calls and clone size follow that table, whereas D and trimming were derived from the DNA. The sample contains about 130,000 clones, roughly 79% of them found a single time. Together, the top ten hold under 14% of the sample.

The material sequenced was peripheral blood. Recombination linked TRBV7-9 to TRBJ1-5; TRBD1 lines up with 7 middle nucleotides. This clonotype originated in a human donor in a cohort sampled during active COVID-19. Here is the DNA: TGTGCCAGCAGCGGCACAGGGGGCAATCAGCCCCAGCATTTT. Its coded protein is CASSGTGGNQPQHF.